This T cell receptor beta chain was recorded in a study of T cells in Graves' hyperthyroidism and ophthalmopathy. The study's findings and limits: Researchers found most expanded thyroid clonotypes above 0.001 in blood as well. Progression to ophthalmopathy was predicted a median of 6.5 months early.

Points on this clonotype: The antigen is not known.

The junction had 12 bases not matched to a gene; V was cut back by 4 bases and J by 6 bases. Germline V CDR1 and CDR2: MDHEN, SYDVKM. The CDR3 runs 17 residues. Amplification yielded TCR beta CDR3 regions, with RNA transcripts as the source. With the HTBI primer set, the TCR CDR3 went through a first round of RT-PCR. One entry per CDR3 protein results from TCRdb running MiXCR on the multiplex PCR reads. The repertoire includes about 260,000 distinct CDR3 sequences, less than 20% of them detected once, and less than 35% sits in the top ten. Exclusion of a patient resulted from uncontrolled infection, other autoimmune disease, pregnancy or lactation. Thyroid ultrasound and orbital computed tomography, with clinical symptoms and serum thyroxine and TRAb, informed diagnoses.

The sample consisted of blood. V gene TRBV28 combines with J gene TRBJ1-5; 10 positions match TRBD1. This TCR derives from a woman between 18 and 29 years old with Graves' ophthalmopathy. The CDR3 nucleotides read TGTGCCAGCAGTTCTCTCGGGACAGGGGTAGGGGGTCAGCCCCAGCATTTT. Translating it yields CASSSLGTGVGGQPQHF.